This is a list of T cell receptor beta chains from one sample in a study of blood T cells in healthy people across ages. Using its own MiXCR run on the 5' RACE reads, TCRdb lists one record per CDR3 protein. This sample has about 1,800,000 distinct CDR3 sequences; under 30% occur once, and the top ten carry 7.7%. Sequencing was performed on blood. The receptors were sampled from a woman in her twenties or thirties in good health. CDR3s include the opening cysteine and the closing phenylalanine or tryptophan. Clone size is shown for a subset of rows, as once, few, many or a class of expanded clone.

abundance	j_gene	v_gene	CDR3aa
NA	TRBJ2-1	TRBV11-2	CASSTPSPGLAGGSSCNEQFF
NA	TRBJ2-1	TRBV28	CASSPVGRGPYNEQFF
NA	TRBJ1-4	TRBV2	CASSAYRTGEKLFF
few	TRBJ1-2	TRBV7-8	CASSLERAGPYGYTF
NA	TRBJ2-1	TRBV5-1	CASSSITGSSYNEQFF
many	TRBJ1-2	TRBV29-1	CSVDRGGYTF
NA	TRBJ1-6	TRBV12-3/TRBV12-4	CASRRDTGGGNSPLHF
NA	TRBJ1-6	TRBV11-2	CASSLNGQGYSPLHF
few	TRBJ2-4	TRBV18	CASSPSPDSIEQYF
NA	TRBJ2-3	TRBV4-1	CASSPQTGGKTDTQYF
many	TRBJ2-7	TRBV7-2	CASSSSTSGINYEQYF
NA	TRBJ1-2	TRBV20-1	CSARAGADGYTF
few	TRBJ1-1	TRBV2	CANRRILNTEAFF
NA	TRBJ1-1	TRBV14	CASSQDRTSSEAFF